This TCR beta chain was recovered during a study of graft-versus-host responses after intestinal transplantation. Germline V gene sequence: CDR1 SQVTM, CDR2 ANQGSEA. Trimming shortened V by 8 bases and J by 4 bases, and 17 bases separated the two germline ends. The CDR3 runs to 13 residues. On this clone itself: Antigen: not known.

Repertoires were generated with immunoSEQ multiplex PCR, while TCRdb's copy carries only in-frame clones and drops some. The sample yields about 71,000 clones, roughly 87% seen once. The chain links TRBV29-1 to TRBJ1-1; D is unclear. This sample comprised unstimulated CD8+ T cells sorted from spleen or lymph node cells, obtained before intestinal transplant. The source of this sequence is a human donor who received an intestinal transplant. CDR3 bases: TGCAGCTCCGAGGGCAGCTCGGGCACTGAAGCTTTCTTT. This encodes CSSEGSSGTEAFF.